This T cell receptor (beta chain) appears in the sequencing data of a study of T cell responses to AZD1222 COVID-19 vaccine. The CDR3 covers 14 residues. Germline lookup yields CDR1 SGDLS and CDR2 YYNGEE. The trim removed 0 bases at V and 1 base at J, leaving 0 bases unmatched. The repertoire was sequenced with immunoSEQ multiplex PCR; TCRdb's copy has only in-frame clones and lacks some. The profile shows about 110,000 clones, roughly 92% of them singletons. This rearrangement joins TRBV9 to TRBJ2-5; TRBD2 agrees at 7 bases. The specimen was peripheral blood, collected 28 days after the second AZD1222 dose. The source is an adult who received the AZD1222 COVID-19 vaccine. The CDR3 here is CASSVGTSQETQYF. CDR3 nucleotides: TGTGCCAGCAGCGTAGGGACTAGCCAAGAGACCCAGTACTTC. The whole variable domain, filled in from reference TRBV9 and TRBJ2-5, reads DSGVTQTPKHLITATGQRVTLRCSPRSGDLSVYWYQQSLDQGLQFLIQYYNGEERAKGNILERFSAQQFPDLHSELNLSSLELGDSALYFCASSVGTSQETQYFGPGTRLLVL.